The 9 T cell receptor beta chains below were found in one sample sequenced in a study of early T cells in non-severe SARS-CoV-2 infection. TCRdb reprocessed the 5' RACE reads via MiXCR and lists one record per CDR3 protein. This table holds about 80,000 distinct CDR3 sequences, about 5% found once. The material was whole blood, obtained at baseline. All receptors come from an adult who was a healthcare worker with PCR-confirmed SARS-CoV-2 infection or an uninfected control (not recorded which).

This clonotype has ten or more counts. The CDR3, as DNA: TGTGCCAGCAGCCGTCTAAGTGAAGCTTTCTTT. Translation: CASSRLSEAFF. V usage is TRBV6-2 or TRBV6-3 and J usage is TRBJ1-1; unclear D gene. V lost 6 bases and J 7 bases, leaving 9 bases between the germline ends. Per germline, CDR1 MNHEY and CDR2 SVGEGT. This CDR3 spans 11 amino acids.

There are a few counts of this clonotype. The gene calls are TRBV7-9 and TRBJ2-7, with unresolved D. Germline CDR1 reads SEHNR; CDR2 reads FQNEAQ (reference sequence). This CDR3 is built from 11 residues. Deletions cut 0 bases from V and 7 bases from J, with 4 bases between. The CDR3 reads CASSLATEQYF. The CDR3 bases are TGTGCCAGCAGCTTAGCCACAGAGCAGTACTTC. Looking up the rest from reference TRBV7-9 and TRBJ2-7 gives the full variable domain: DTGVSQNPRHKITKRGQNVTFRCDPISEHNRLYWYRQTLGQGPEFLTYFQNEAQLEKSRLLSDRFSAERPKGSFSTLEIQRTEQGDSAMYLCASSLATEQYFGPGTRLTVT.

The V call is TRBV18, the J call TRBJ2-1, with TRBD1 matching over 10 bases. The CDR3 contains 15 residues. V shed 0 bases, J shed 7 bases, and the junction held 3 bases outside the gene matches. Germline CDR1 reads KGHSH; CDR2 reads LQKENI. The CDR3: CASSPPRTGGNEQFF. CDR3 DNA: TGTGCCAGCTCACCACCCCGGACAGGGGGTAATGAGCAGTTCTTC.

J is TRBJ1-2 and V is TRBV15, with 8 bases fitting TRBD1. This CDR3 has 16 amino acids. Germline CDR1 is LNHNV and CDR2 is YYDKDF (reference sequence). The trim removed 0 bases at V and 1 base at J, leaving 4 bases unmatched. The DNA of the CDR3 is TGTGCCACCAGCAGAGATTCCAGGGGGCGTAACTATGGCTACACCTTC. This sequence encodes CATSRDSRGRNYGYTF.

This clonotype was detected ten times or more. V usage is TRBV7-9 and J usage is TRBJ1-3, with 8 bases that match TRBD1. The CDR3 spans 16 residues. Germline V gene data show CDR1 as SEHNR and CDR2 as FQNEAQ (reference sequence). Trimming removed 5 bases from V and 4 bases from J; junction bases left unmatched: 10. As DNA, the CDR3 is TGTGCCAGCAGCCCCTACTCGACAGGGGACGGAAACACCATATATTTT. Amino acids: CASSPYSTGDGNTIYF.

This chain links TRBV12-3 or TRBV12-4 with TRBJ1-2; tentative D call: TRBD1 (5 bases). Trimming left V 2 bases short and J 4 bases short, with 8 bases between. The CDR3 sequence is 13 residues long. For the CDR3, the DNA is TGTGCCAGCAGTTTACCAGGGCCCTATGGCTACACCTTC. Protein sequence: CASSLPGPYGYTF.

This clonotype was seen many times. The chain is built from TRBV27 and TRBJ2-1; 7 bases align to TRBD2. Unmatched junction bases numbered 13, after V lost 2 bases and J lost 9 bases. The germline CDR1 and CDR2 sequences are MNHEY and SMNVEV (reference sequence). CDR3 length equals 16 residues. In nucleotides, the CDR3 is TGTGCCAGCAGTTTAAATAGCGCGGGGGTTTGGAGTGAGCAGTTCTTC. Its translation: CASSLNSAGVWSEQFF.

This clonotype was seen a handful of times. The V call is TRBV5-1, the J call TRBJ1-3, with unresolved D. The CDR3 spans 14 residues. V dropped 0 bases and J dropped 2 bases, with 6 bases sitting between them. Germline-derived CDR1 and CDR2 are SGHRS and YFSETQ. The CDR3 here is CASSLDGAGNTIYF. In DNA form, the CDR3 reads TGCGCCAGCAGCTTGGACGGGGCTGGAAACACCATATATTTT. Full variable domain (remainder filled in from reference TRBV5-1 and TRBJ1-3): KAGVTQTPRYLIKTRGQQVTLSCSPISGHRSVSWYQQTPGQGLQFLFEYFSETQRNKGNFPGRFSGRQFSNSRSEMNVSTLELGDSALYLCASSLDGAGNTIYFGEGSWLTVV.

This clonotype was seen ten or more times. This rearrangement joins TRBV10-3 to TRBJ2-1; possible D gene TRBD2, 6 bases. From germline, CDR1 is ENHRY and CDR2 SYGVKD. Trimming removed 4 bases at V and 10 bases at J, with 20 bases between. CDR3 length: 15 amino acids. CDR3 protein: CAISGPEEGRREQFF. For the CDR3, the DNA is TGTGCCATCAGTGGGCCTGAGGAGGGCCGAAGAGAGCAGTTCTTC.